The 26 T cell receptor beta chains listed next were all sequenced from one sample in a study of identical twins. TCRdb redid the calling of the 5' RACE reads with MiXCR, one entry per CDR3 protein. The data contain more than 600,000 distinct CDR3 sequences, about 18% of them singletons. These data were also filed under a second study, of T cells expressing NK-cell markers.

Sequenced input: PBMCs. The receptors come from a woman between 18 and 30 years old in good health.

With respect to this clonotype: The CDR3 does not end in the conserved phenylalanine or tryptophan, so this is likely a read error. The V and J genes are TRBV19 and TRBJ2-5; D not certain. CDR3 size: 14 residues. Germline V gene lookup returns CDR1 LNHDA and CDR2 SQIVND (reference sequence). Between the trimmed V and J ends, which lost 5 bases and 4 bases, there was a span of 14 bases. The CDR3 DNA reads TGTGCCAGTAGTTTTTCGGGTCCCAGAGAGACCCAGTACGTC. Translating it yields CASSFSGPRETQYV.

V usage is TRBV2 and J usage is TRBJ2-7; a possible D gene is TRBD2 (6 bases). CDR3 size: 14 residues. CDR1 is SNHLY, CDR2 FYNNEI, per germline. The V end lost 3 bases, the J end lost 9 bases, and 18 bases lay between the germline ends. The CDR3 DNA is TGTGCCAGCAGTGACGGAGGGGCTAACATATCGCAGTACTTC. Translating it yields CASSDGGANISQYF.

This clonotype was found a few times. V gene TRBV29-1 combines with J gene TRBJ2-7, with D perhaps matching TRBD1 (6 bases). CDR1 and CDR2 from the germline V gene are SQVTM and ANQGSEA. The CDR3 extends over 13 amino acids. Trimming shortened V by 6 bases and J by 1 base, and 13 bases separated the two germline ends. The CDR3 sequence: CSVSGAGSYEQYF. As DNA, the CDR3 is TGCAGCGTGTCAGGGGCAGGGTCCTACGAGCAGTACTTC.

This clonotype has a handful of counts. The genes are TRBV7-6 and TRBJ2-2; D ambiguous. V was shortened by 5 bases and J by 6 bases, with 10 bases between the two germline ends. Germline assignment: CDR1 SGHVS and CDR2 FNYEAQ. The CDR3 runs to 13 residues. Written as DNA, the CDR3 is TGTGCCAGCAGCCCCCACAAAGCCGGGGAGCTGTTTTTT. Its protein product is CASSPHKAGELFF.

This clonotype appeared a few times. The chain has TRBV12-3 or TRBV12-4 and TRBJ2-3, with 8 positions matching TRBD2. V trimming: 3 bases; J trimming: 5 bases; junction bases outside the gene matches: 4. The CDR3 is made up of 14 amino acids. CDR3 protein: CASSFGRALDTQYF. The CDR3 bases are TGTGCCAGCAGTTTCGGGAGGGCCCTAGATACGCAGTATTTT.

This clonotype was counted a few times. The chain couples TRBV7-9 to TRBJ1-1, with D possibly matching TRBD1 (6 bases). CDR1 and CDR2 (germline): SEHNR, FQNEAQ (reference sequence). CDR3 length: 13 residues. V was trimmed by 8 bases and J by 5 bases, leaving 15 bases between them. DNA of the CDR3: TGTGCCAGCCTAGGGGGGGAAGGAACTGAAGCTTTCTTT. Its protein is CASLGGEGTEAFF.

The J gene is TRBJ2-3, the V gene TRBV6-2 or TRBV6-3; 7 nucleotides align to TRBD2. The V gene end was trimmed by 2 bases and the J gene end by 3 bases; junction bases not matched to a gene: 2. CDR3 length equals 14 residues. Germline CDR1 MNHEY, CDR2 SVGEGT. CDR3 DNA: TGTGCCAGCAGTTACGCGGGGGAAACAGATACGCAGTATTTT. As protein: CASSYAGETDTQYF.

The gene calls are TRBV3-1 and TRBJ2-1, with 13 bases that match TRBD2. The CDR3 covers 16 residues. V gave up 6 bases and J gave up 2 bases; unmatched junction bases: 4. Germline CDR1 reads LGHDT; CDR2 reads YNNKEL (reference sequence). The CDR3 loop is CASRGLAGPTYNEQFF. CDR3 coding DNA: TGTGCCAGCAGGGGACTAGCGGGGCCTACCTACAATGAGCAGTTCTTC.

The chain carries TRBV6-5 and TRBJ2-7, with 7 nucleotides matching TRBD1. The CDR3 runs 17 residues. Per the germline V gene, CDR1 is MNHEY and CDR2 is SVGAGI. V lost 2 bases and J lost 1; bases outside the gene matches: 11. CDR3 sequence: CASSYLKTGPSSYEQYF. The CDR3 nucleotides are TGTGCCAGCAGTTACCTGAAGACAGGGCCCTCATCCTACGAGCAGTACTTC.

This clonotype was counted only a few times. The chain employs TRBV9 and TRBJ2-3; 12 bases match TRBD2. The V segment lost 3 bases and the J segment 2 bases; nucleotides outside the gene matches: 4. In germline, CDR1 is SGDLS, CDR2 YYNGEE. The CDR3 covers 16 residues. Here the CDR3 DNA reads TGTGCCAGCAGCGCAGGACTAGCGGGATTCACAGATACGCAGTATTTT. It yields the protein CASSAGLAGFTDTQYF.

This clonotype has at least ten counts. The CDR3 here is CATSNGHTNTGELFF. The DNA for the CDR3 is TGTGCCACCAGTAATGGGCACACGAACACCGGGGAGCTGTTTTTT. V is TRBV24-1 and J is TRBJ2-2; D unclear. V lost 6 bases, J lost 0 bases, and 10 bases lay in between. The CDR3 runs to 15 residues. Germline V CDR1 and CDR2: KGHDR, SFDVKD.

This clonotype was counted a few times. The genes are TRBV5-1 and TRBJ2-5; 8 bases are a match to TRBD1. Unmatched junction bases numbered 8, after V lost 5 bases and J lost 5 bases. Looked up from germline, CDR1 is SGHRS and CDR2 is YFSETQ. The CDR3 sequence is 14 residues long. The CDR3 DNA follows: TGCGCCAGCAGTTTACAGGGGGTAAAGGAGACCCAGTACTTC. This sequence encodes CASSLQGVKETQYF.

This clonotype was observed a few times. This rearrangement joins TRBV12-3 or TRBV12-4 to TRBJ1-1; weak D call: TRBD1 (5 bases). Between the trimmed V and J ends, which lost 2 bases and 3 bases, there was a span of 10 bases. CDR3 length: 14 residues. The CDR3 nucleotides read TGTGCCAGCAGTTTATCCAGGGTATACACTGAAGCTTTCTTT. Translating gives CASSLSRVYTEAFF.

The CDR3 sequence: CASSQDIGPNEQFF. The CDR3 DNA reads as TGCGCCAGCAGCCAAGATATCGGGCCCAATGAGCAGTTCTTC. The chain links TRBV4-3 to TRBJ2-1; no firm D call. Germline-derived CDR1 and CDR2 are LGHNA and YSLEER. The CDR3 length is 14 residues. Trimming removed 0 bases from V and 6 bases from J, with 9 bases in between.

This sequence joins TRBV2 and TRBJ2-2; possibly TRBD2 for D (5 bases). In germline, CDR1 is SNHLY, CDR2 FYNNEI. This CDR3 is 15 amino acids long. The V end was cut by 6 bases, the J end by 0 bases, with 11 bases between. Written as DNA, the CDR3 is TGTGCCAGCAGATCGGACTCATCGAACACCGGGGAGCTGTTTTTT. Its translation is CASRSDSSNTGELFF. Based on the CDR3 plus reference TRBV2 and TRBJ2-2, the full variable domain is EPEVTQTPSHQVTQMGQEVILRCVPISNHLYFYWYRQILGQKVEFLVSFYNNEISEKSEIFDDQFSVERPDGSNFTLKIRSTKLEDSAMYFCASRSDSSNTGELFFGEGSRLTVL.

The table lists this clonotype with a few counts. The J gene is TRBJ2-7, the V gene TRBV6-2 or TRBV6-3; no definite D call. V was shortened by 5 bases and J by 3 bases, with 8 bases between the two germline ends. Germline loops: CDR1 MNHEY, CDR2 SVGEGT. This CDR3 is 12 amino acids long. The CDR3 DNA reads TGTGCCAGCAGTCGAGAGTACTACGAGCAGTACTTC. It encodes CASSREYYEQYF.

The chain combines TRBV2 with TRBJ1-1; D is possibly TRBD1 (6 bases). Between the trimmed V and J ends, which lost 2 bases and 9 bases, there was a span of 16 bases. The CDR3 spans 14 residues. CDR1 SNHLY and CDR2 FYNNEI come from the germline V gene. The CDR3: CASSEIAMQGKAFF. CDR3 sequence (DNA): TGTGCCAGCAGTGAAATTGCGATGCAGGGGAAAGCTTTCTTT.

The CDR3 is CSAMVGGLEQFF. The CDR3, as DNA: TGCAGTGCTATGGTCGGCGGCTTAGAGCAGTTCTTC. The chain links TRBV20-1 to TRBJ2-1; D is undetermined. The V end was cut by 4 bases, the J end by 10 bases, with 14 bases between. The CDR3 totals 12 residues. The germline V gene encodes CDR1 DFQATT and CDR2 SNEGSKA (reference sequence).

This clonotype has only a few counts. The rearrangement links TRBV9 to TRBJ1-1; 7 nucleotides line up with TRBD1. V trimming: 2 bases; J trimming: 0 bases; junction bases outside the gene matches: 4. The CDR3 runs 15 residues. Germline values: CDR1 SGDLS, CDR2 YYNGEE. The CDR3 sequence: CASSVGTAMNTEAFF. DNA for the CDR3: TGTGCCAGCAGCGTGGGGACAGCTATGAACACTGAAGCTTTCTTT.

This clonotype was counted between two and nine times. V usage is TRBV7-2 and J usage is TRBJ2-7; the match to TRBD1 covers 7 bases. This CDR3 has 15 residues. Germline assignment: CDR1 SGHTA and CDR2 FQGNSA. V lost 2 bases, J lost 3 bases, and 7 bases stayed unmatched. CDR3 bases: TGTGCCAGCAGCTTAAAGCCGGGACAGATCTACGAGCAGTACTTC. Translation: CASSLKPGQIYEQYF.

This clonotype has only a few counts. The chain uses TRBV16 and TRBJ1-2; possibly TRBD1 for D (5 bases). Germline V gene data show CDR1 as KGHSY and CDR2 as FQNENV. V lost 4 bases and J lost 4, with 13 bases in between. The CDR3 runs to 14 residues. The CDR3 is CASSPDVGAYGYTF. DNA of the CDR3: TGTGCCAGCAGCCCCGACGTCGGGGCCTATGGCTACACCTTC.

This clonotype was recorded a few times. This chain joins TRBV10-1 and TRBJ2-7; D remains ambiguous. CDR1 is WNHNN, CDR2 SYGVQD, per germline (reference sequence). Trimming stripped 0 bases from V and 5 bases from J, with 5 bases between. This CDR3 has 12 amino acids. Here the CDR3 DNA reads TGCGCCAGCAGTGAGTCGATAGACGAGCAGTACTTC. Protein sequence: CASSESIDEQYF.

This clonotype occurred a few times. Written as DNA, the CDR3 is TGCAGTGCTAGAGTCTCCCTTGAAAACAGGGCAGGGGAGCAGTACTTC. Its translation is CSARVSLENRAGEQYF. V is TRBV20-1 and J is TRBJ2-7, with D maybe TRBD1 (6 bases). The V gene's germline CDR1 is DFQATT and CDR2 SNEGSKA (reference sequence). V shed 1 base and J shed 7 bases, with 23 bases lying between them. The CDR3 is 16 residues long.

This clonotype was counted a few times. The gene calls are TRBV11-3 and TRBJ1-2; D uncertain. The CDR3 is 13 amino acids. V lost 0 bases and J lost 8, with 10 bases in between. The V gene's germline CDR1 is SGHNT and CDR2 YENEEA. CDR3 amino acids: CASSLEASQGYTF. The CDR3 DNA sequence: TGTGCCAGCAGCTTAGAAGCGTCCCAGGGCTACACCTTC.

This clonotype was counted a few times. Germline and junction disagree at one end, which may indicate a read error. The J gene is TRBJ2-3, the V gene TRBV12-3 or TRBV12-4; no clear D gene. The CDR3 runs 10 residues. The CDR3 loop is CASSFLNLHF. Written as DNA, the CDR3 is TGTGCCAGCAGTTTTCTTAATTTGCATTTT.

The chain recombines TRBV12-3 or TRBV12-4 with TRBJ2-1; 7 bases match TRBD2. This CDR3 is built from 14 residues. With V trimmed by 10 bases and J by 0 bases, 6 bases remained unmatched. For the CDR3, the DNA is TGTGCCACCGCGGGGGATAGCTCCTACAATGAGCAGTTCTTC. Protein: CATAGDSSYNEQFF.